This entry lists 21 T cell receptor beta chains sequenced from one sample in a study of blood T cell repertoires in COVID-19. TCRdb's copy holds only in-frame clones and misses some; the assay was immunoSEQ multiplex PCR. This sample has about 350,000 clones, with roughly 87% found just once. The source material was PBMCs or T cells enriched from blood (not recorded which). These receptors were collected from a woman aged 25 to 39 who had recovered from COVID-19.

The chain combines TRBV7-9 with TRBJ1-1, with D possibly TRBD1 on 5 matching bases. V dropped 2 bases and J dropped 1 base, with 8 bases sitting between them. Germline-derived CDR1 and CDR2 are SEHNR and FQNEAQ (reference sequence). This CDR3 is 14 amino acids long. CDR3: CASSLLQGNTEAFF. In nucleotides, the CDR3 is TGTGCCAGCAGCTTACTCCAGGGGAACACTGAAGCTTTCTTT. The whole variable domain, filled in from reference TRBV7-9 and TRBJ1-1, reads DTGVSQNPRHKITKRGQNVTFRCDPISEHNRLYWYRQTLGQGPEFLTYFQNEAQLEKSRLLSDRFSAERPKGSFSTLEIQRTEQGDSAMYLCASSLLQGNTEAFFGQGTRLTVV.

CDR3 sequence (DNA): TGTGCCAGCAGCGTAGGACTGGGTAATAACGAGCAGTACTTC. It codes for CASSVGLGNNEQYF. The chain combines TRBV9 with TRBJ2-7; no reliable D call. Germline V CDR1 and CDR2: SGDLS, YYNGEE. This CDR3 comprises 14 residues. Between the trimmed V and J ends, which lost 0 bases and 5 bases, there was a span of 12 bases.

The V gene is TRBV7-9, the J gene TRBJ1-6, with 7 bases matching TRBD1. J lost 0 bases, V lost 5 bases, and 7 bases had no gene match. Germline CDR1 and CDR2: SEHNR and FQNEAQ (reference sequence). The CDR3 runs to 17 residues. CDR3 loop: CASSATGVSSYNSPLHF. The CDR3 DNA reads TGTGCCAGCAGCGCCACAGGGGTCAGCTCCTATAATTCACCCCTCCACTTT.

The chain couples TRBV30 to TRBJ2-1; D is unresolved. CDR3 size: 13 residues. Trimming removed 0 bases from V and 4 bases from J, with 7 bases in between. From germline, CDR1 is GTSNPN and CDR2 SVGIG (reference sequence). For the CDR3, the DNA is TGTGCCTGGAGTGTAGTACTGTACAATGAGCAGTTCTTC. This encodes CAWSVVLYNEQFF.

The chain carries TRBV10-1 and TRBJ2-3, with 15 bases that match TRBD2. Germline values: CDR1 WNHNN, CDR2 SYGVQD (reference sequence). The CDR3 consists of 16 residues. V lost 6 bases and J lost 5; bases outside the gene matches: 6. The CDR3: CASRPGLAGGGDTQYF. CDR3 coding DNA: TGCGCCAGCAGGCCGGGACTAGCGGGGGGAGGAGATACGCAGTATTTT.

The V and J genes are TRBV5-8 and TRBJ2-7; the match to TRBD1 covers 8 bases. With V trimmed by 3 bases and J by 6 bases, 11 bases remained unmatched. The CDR3 spans 15 residues. Per the germline V gene, CDR1 is SGHTS and CDR2 is YDEGEE. CDR3 coding DNA: TGTGCCAGCAGCTCAAGTCGGACAGGGTCGGGCGAGCAGTACTTC. Amino acid sequence: CASSSSRTGSGEQYF.

The chain carries TRBV24-1 and TRBJ2-3; 8 bases match TRBD1. After removal of 2 bases from V and 0 bases from J, the junction contained 6 bases not matched to a gene. Germline CDR1 reads KGHDR; CDR2 reads SFDVKD. The CDR3 runs 17 residues. The CDR3 DNA reads TGTGCCACCAGTGATTGGGGGACAGGAGCCAGCACAGATACGCAGTATTTT. This encodes CATSDWGTGASTDTQYF.

The V and J genes are TRBV27 and TRBJ2-5; D gene uncertain. CDR1 is MNHEY and CDR2 is SMNVEV in the germline V gene (reference sequence). The CDR3 is 11 amino acids. Trimming stripped 5 bases from V and 7 bases from J, with 8 bases between. CDR3 bases: TGTGCCAGCAGTCCCCTATGGACCCAGTACTTC. This codes for CASSPLWTQYF.

The V and J genes are TRBV7-9 and TRBJ1-2; unclear D gene. Germline V gene sequence: CDR1 SEHNR, CDR2 FQNEAQ (reference sequence). Trimming pared 5 bases from V and 4 bases from J, leaving 8 bases between. The CDR3 has 12 amino acids. Written as DNA, the CDR3 is TGTGCCAGCAGCCCTCCCGTCTATGGCTACACCTTC. This sequence encodes CASSPPVYGYTF.

The V call is TRBV6-6, the J call TRBJ2-1; D possibly corresponds to TRBD1 (5 bases). The CDR3 is made up of 13 amino acids. Germline-derived CDR1 and CDR2 are MNHNY and SVGAGI (reference sequence). V dropped 2 bases and J dropped 9 bases, with 11 bases sitting between them. CDR3 sequence reads: CASSYSQGFEQFF. CDR3 in DNA: TGTGCCAGCAGTTACAGCCAGGGATTTGAGCAGTTCTTC.

This sequence joins TRBV7-2 and TRBJ2-1; no reliable D call. From germline, CDR1 is SGHTA and CDR2 FQGNSA. The CDR3 runs 16 residues. Trimming pared 5 bases from V and 2 bases from J, leaving 16 bases between. The CDR3 here is CASSPQGGFAYNEQFF. The CDR3 nucleotides are TGTGCCAGCAGCCCCCAAGGCGGTTTCGCCTACAATGAGCAGTTCTTC.

This clone has a single count. This sequence joins TRBV6-5 and TRBJ2-7, with TRBD1 matching over 9 bases. Germline CDR1 MNHEY, CDR2 SVGAGI. There are 15 residues in the CDR3. The V segment lost 8 bases and the J segment 2 bases; nucleotides outside the gene matches: 10. The CDR3: CASLSPGQGTYEQYF. The DNA for the CDR3 is TGTGCCAGCCTGTCCCCGGGACAGGGAACCTACGAGCAGTACTTC.

The chain has TRBV28 and TRBJ1-4; D is possibly TRBD1 (5 bases). This CDR3 comprises 14 residues. CDR1 MDHEN and CDR2 SYDVKM come from the germline V gene. The V end lost 2 bases, the J end lost 7 bases, and 11 bases lay between the germline ends. Here the CDR3 reads CASSLKGKGEKLFF. CDR3 sequence (DNA): TGTGCCAGCAGTTTAAAGGGGAAAGGTGAAAAACTGTTTTTT.

The chain joins TRBV29-1 to TRBJ1-2; D unresolved. CDR3 length: 12 residues. Germline V gene lookup returns CDR1 SQVTM and CDR2 ANQGSEA. The V end lost 4 bases, the J end lost 4 bases, and 10 bases lay between the germline ends. The CDR3 sequence: CSVGGGSYGYTF. DNA for the CDR3: TGCAGCGTTGGGGGAGGGTCCTATGGCTACACCTTC. Using reference TRBV29-1 and TRBJ1-2 for the parts outside the CDR3, the full variable domain is SAVISQKPSRDICQRGTSLTIQCQVDSQVTMMFWYRQQPGQSLTLIATANQGSEATYESGFVIDKFPISRPNLTFSTLTVSNMSPEDSSIYLCSVGGGSYGYTFGSGTRLTVV.

The chain has TRBV19 and TRBJ2-1; TRBD2 matches at 12 bases. This CDR3 spans 20 amino acids. CDR1 and CDR2 from the germline V gene are LNHDA and SQIVND (reference sequence). V shed 7 bases, J shed 5 bases, and the junction held 21 bases outside the gene matches. Here the CDR3 DNA reads TGTGCCAGTACCCCCTTGCGGACTAGCGGGGTCAGCCATAAAAACAATGAGCAGTTCTTC. This translates into CASTPLRTSGVSHKNNEQFF.

The chain uses TRBV14 and TRBJ2-1, with 11 positions matching TRBD1. The germline gives CDR1 SGHDN, CDR2 FVKESK. Trimming took 8 bases from V and 1 from J; bases not matched to a gene: 1. This CDR3 spans 14 amino acids. CDR3 in amino acids: CASGQGASYNEQFF. CDR3 DNA: TGTGCCAGCGGACAGGGGGCATCCTACAATGAGCAGTTCTTC.

The rearrangement uses TRBV5-1 and TRBJ1-4, with 7 bases matching TRBD1. CDR1 and CDR2 from the germline V gene are SGHRS and YFSETQ. Losses at the gene ends were 0 bases for V and 4 bases for J; bases not matched to a gene: 6. CDR3 size: 16 residues. CDR3 sequence: CASSLVQGTYNEKLFF. For the CDR3, the DNA is TGCGCCAGCAGCTTGGTACAGGGGACATATAATGAAAAACTGTTTTTT.

The V and J genes are TRBV30 and TRBJ2-5, with TRBD2 matching 7 bases. Germline loops: CDR1 GTSNPN, CDR2 SVGIG (reference sequence). Trimming at V came to 3 bases and at J to 3 bases, leaving 1 base not matched to a gene. This CDR3 is 12 amino acids long. CDR3 amino acids: CAWSRGEETQYF. The CDR3 DNA reads TGTGCCTGGAGCCGGGGGGAAGAGACCCAGTACTTC.

The chain joins TRBV4-1 to TRBJ1-2; D uncertain. Deletions cut 0 bases from V and 5 bases from J, with 13 bases between. The germline gives CDR1 MGHRA, CDR2 YSYEKL. This CDR3 comprises 15 residues. CDR3 protein: CASSQDWAEGYGYTF. CDR3 nucleotides: TGCGCCAGCAGCCAAGATTGGGCAGAGGGTTATGGCTACACCTTC.

The genes are TRBV19 and TRBJ2-1; 13 positions agree with TRBD2. The CDR3 has 19 residues. Losses at the gene ends were 3 bases for V and 0 bases for J; bases not matched to a gene: 8. CDR1 and CDR2 (germline): LNHDA, SQIVND (reference sequence). CDR3: CASSIKLAGGPHSYNEQFF. The CDR3 region has the DNA TGTGCCAGTAGTATTAAACTAGCGGGGGGGCCGCACTCCTACAATGAGCAGTTCTTC.

This clone occurred a few times. The J gene is TRBJ1-2, the V gene TRBV25-1; D gene unclear. Germline V gene sequence: CDR1 MGHDK, CDR2 SYGVNS. CDR3 length: 15 residues. Trimming took off 3 bases at V and 3 bases at J, with 14 bases between the two ends. The CDR3 bases are TGTGCCAGCAGTGATCCTAAAACGGGGTACTATGGCTACACCTTC. Residues: CASSDPKTGYYGYTF.